The 22 T cell receptor beta chains in this list originate from one sample, sequenced in a study of shared clonotypes between healthy human individuals. Method: immunoSEQ multiplex PCR; TCRdb's copy keeps in-frame clones and lacks some. The sample consists of 950,000 to 1,100,000 clones, roughly 75% of them appearing once. Material for sequencing was memory CD4+ T cells sorted from blood. Regarding subset: CD45RA-negative fraction. The receptor source for this set is a man younger than 30 in good health.

This clone appeared a few times. This rearrangement joins TRBV28 to TRBJ2-1, with TRBD2 identical over 11 bases. Germline V lookup: CDR1 MDHEN, CDR2 SYDVKM. The CDR3 is 17 amino acids. The V gene end was trimmed by 3 bases and the J gene end by 8 bases; junction bases not matched to a gene: 12. The CDR3 sequence is CASSFQSLAGGGYEQFF. The CDR3, as DNA: TGTGCCAGCAGTTTTCAGTCGCTAGCGGGAGGCGGCTATGAGCAGTTCTTC.

The gene calls are TRBV10-1 and TRBJ2-3; D call uncertain. Germline V gene lookup returns CDR1 WNHNN and CDR2 SYGVQD (reference sequence). Trimming pared 5 bases from V and 2 bases from J, leaving 8 bases between. CDR3 size: 13 residues. CDR3 sequence reads: CASSRGSTDTQYF. CDR3 DNA sequence: TGCGCCAGCAGTCGAGGATCCACAGATACGCAGTATTTT.

The chain combines TRBV6-1 with TRBJ2-7; D is perhaps TRBD1 (5 bases). Germline-derived CDR1 and CDR2 are MNHNS and SASEGT. The CDR3 runs to 12 residues. The germline V and J ends were trimmed by 6 bases and 2 bases, with 8 bases remaining between them. Written as DNA, the CDR3 is TGTGCCAGCAGAGGGGCCACCTACGAGCAGTACTTC. Translated, it gives CASRGATYEQYF.

The count of this clone is one. V is TRBV4-3 and J is TRBJ2-1; D may be TRBD1 or TRBD2 (5 bases each). Trimming removed 4 bases at V and 7 bases at J, with 17 bases between. The V gene's germline CDR1 is LGHNA and CDR2 YSLEER. The CDR3 totals 15 residues. CDR3 DNA sequence: TGCGCCAGCAGCCTTAATAACCCGGGACGGAATGAGCAGTTCTTC. The encoded protein is CASSLNNPGRNEQFF.

The genes are TRBV7-9 and TRBJ2-2; tentatively, D is TRBD1 (5 bases). The CDR3 consists of 15 residues. Trimming stripped 7 bases from V and 1 base from J, with 13 bases between. Germline lookup yields CDR1 SEHNR and CDR2 FQNEAQ (reference sequence). The CDR3 is CASTPTAKNTGELFF. The DNA of the CDR3 is TGTGCCAGCACCCCGACAGCTAAGAACACCGGGGAGCTGTTTTTT. Variable domain in full (rest from reference TRBV7-9 and TRBJ2-2): DTGVSQNPRHKITKRGQNVTFRCDPISEHNRLYWYRQTLGQGPEFLTYFQNEAQLEKSRLLSDRFSAERPKGSFSTLEIQRTEQGDSAMYLCASTPTAKNTGELFFGEGSRLTVL.

The rearrangement links TRBV5-1 to TRBJ2-5; D is undetermined. Germline V CDR1 and CDR2: SGHRS, YFSETQ. V was pared by 0 bases and J by 7 bases, with 10 bases between. The CDR3 is 13 amino acids. The CDR3 spells CASSLVQLGTQYF. CDR3 bases: TGCGCCAGCAGCTTGGTTCAGCTCGGGACCCAGTACTTC.

The genes are TRBV10-3 and TRBJ2-5; 7 positions match TRBD2. CDR3 length: 13 amino acids. The germline CDR1 and CDR2 sequences are ENHRY and SYGVKD. V was clipped by 7 bases and J by 1 base; unmatched bases: 3. CDR3 in amino acids: CAINPGGQETQYF. For the CDR3, the DNA is TGTGCCATCAATCCGGGAGGCCAAGAGACCCAGTACTTC.

The V gene is TRBV4-2, the J gene TRBJ2-7; tentatively, D is TRBD1 (6 bases). Trimming shortened V by 5 bases and J by 0 bases, and 11 bases separated the two germline ends. The CDR3 is made up of 14 amino acids. Germline loops: CDR1 LGHNA, CDR2 YNFKEQ. CDR3 DNA sequence: TGTGCCAGCAGCAGCGACAGGTTCTCCTACGAGCAGTACTTC. Encoded protein: CASSSDRFSYEQYF.

The gene calls are TRBV5-1 and TRBJ1-6; no definite D call. V was pared by 0 bases and J by 0 bases, with 7 bases between. CDR1 and CDR2 (germline): SGHRS, YFSETQ. CDR3 length: 16 residues. CDR3 residues: CASSLGGGSYNSPLHF. The CDR3 coding sequence is TGCGCCAGCAGCTTGGGTGGTGGCTCCTATAATTCACCCCTCCACTTT.

V is TRBV4-1 and J is TRBJ1-2; 9 nucleotides line up with TRBD1. The V gene's germline CDR1 is MGHRA and CDR2 YSYEKL. The CDR3 runs 15 residues. V dropped 4 bases and J dropped 8; count of bases not matched to a gene: 11. For the CDR3, the DNA is TGCGCCAGCAGCCCGACTAGCCGGGACAGGGAAGGCTACACCTTC. It specifies CASSPTSRDREGYTF.

The chain recombines TRBV5-6 with TRBJ2-7; TRBD1 agrees at 10 bases. This CDR3 is 15 amino acids long. Germline CDR1 is SGHDT and CDR2 is YYEEEE. V gave up 4 bases and J gave up 6 bases; unmatched junction bases: 10. CDR3 amino acids: CASSGTGTGVGEQYF. The CDR3 DNA sequence: TGTGCCAGCAGCGGCACCGGGACAGGGGTGGGCGAGCAGTACTTC.

As to this clone: At one boundary the junction diverges from the germline segment, which might be a read error. This chain's CDR3 is CASSPRTSQEEQYF. The CDR3, as DNA: TGTGCCAGCAGCCCCAGGACAAGCCAAGAGGAGCAGTACTTC. The chain employs TRBV4-1 and TRBJ2-5; a weak D match, TRBD1 (5 bases). CDR1 and CDR2 from the germline V gene are MGHRA and YSYEKL. The CDR3 runs 14 residues.

In this sample, this clone turned up a few times. J is TRBJ2-4 and V is TRBV10-1; possibly TRBD1 for D (5 bases). Trimming cost V 3 bases and J 5 bases, with 11 bases left between them. Germline V gene lookup returns CDR1 WNHNN and CDR2 SYGVQD (reference sequence). CDR3 length equals 14 residues. For the CDR3, the DNA is TGCGCCAGCAGTGACTCAGGGAATCAAAACATTCAGTACTTC. Protein: CASSDSGNQNIQYF.

With respect to this clone: Germline is not matched at one junction end, which may reflect a read error. This chain joins TRBV7-2 and TRBJ2-7; 10 bases are a match to TRBD2. Per the germline V gene, CDR1 is SGHTA and CDR2 is FQGNSA. The CDR3 consists of 16 residues. The CDR3 sequence: CASSLAGGFGDYEQYF. The DNA for the CDR3 is TGTGCCAGCAGTTTAGCGGGAGGATTCGGGGACTACGAGCAGTACTTC.

Remarks on this clone: The same CDR3 can be traced to other DNA sequences in this sample. This sequence joins TRBV19 and TRBJ1-2; 8 nucleotides match TRBD1. In germline, CDR1 is LNHDA, CDR2 SQIVND (reference sequence). This CDR3 has 14 amino acids. V shed 5 bases and J 4 bases; nucleotides not matched to a gene: 6. The CDR3 protein is CASSSQGAGYGYTF. The CDR3 coding sequence is TGTGCCAGTAGTTCCCAGGGGGCAGGCTATGGCTACACCTTC.

The chain employs TRBV5-1 and TRBJ2-5; D is undetermined. This CDR3 spans 13 amino acids. V lost 0 bases, J lost 0 bases, and 3 bases lay in between. The germline gives CDR1 SGHRS, CDR2 YFSETQ. CDR3 DNA: TGCGCCAGCAGCTTGGCCTACCAAGAGACCCAGTACTTC. This translates into CASSLAYQETQYF.

This sequence joins TRBV15 and TRBJ1-5, with 7 bases matching TRBD1. V gave up 3 bases and J gave up 6 bases; unmatched junction bases: 11. The CDR3 runs 16 residues. Germline V CDR1 and CDR2: LNHNV, YYDKDF (reference sequence). CDR3 loop: CATSSGQAVGSQPQHF. Here the CDR3 DNA reads TGTGCCACCAGCAGCGGACAGGCGGTGGGTAGTCAGCCCCAGCATTTT.

The gene calls are TRBV30 and TRBJ1-5, with 11 bases identical to TRBD1. This CDR3 spans 13 amino acids. The trim removed 4 bases at V and 5 bases at J, leaving 1 base unmatched. The germline CDR1 and CDR2 sequences are GTSNPN and SVGIG (reference sequence). CDR3 protein: CAWKGQGDQPQHF. CDR3 DNA: TGTGCCTGGAAGGGACAGGGGGATCAGCCCCAGCATTTT.

The chain combines TRBV5-1 with TRBJ1-4; TRBD1 matches at 7 bases. Germline trimming cut 5 bases from V and 8 bases from J; bases unmatched to any gene: 6. The CDR3 extends over 13 amino acids. Germline CDR1 is SGHRS and CDR2 is YFSETQ. In nucleotides, the CDR3 is TGCGCCAGCAGGGGGACAGCCAGGGAAAAACTGTTTTTT. Translated: CASRGTAREKLFF.

This chain links TRBV4-3 with TRBJ2-7, with 9 bases identical to TRBD2. The V gene's germline CDR1 is LGHNA and CDR2 YSLEER. Trimming cost V 0 bases and J 0 bases; bases outside gene matches: 3. The CDR3 has 16 residues. CDR3 nucleotide sequence: TGCGCCAGCAGCCAAGAGTTAGCGGGGGTCTCCTACGAGCAGTACTTC. Translation: CASSQELAGVSYEQYF.

This clone was detected a few times. The chain links TRBV10-3 to TRBJ1-2; D might be TRBD1 (5 bases). Deletions cut 4 bases from V and 8 bases from J, with 20 bases between. The CDR3 spans 15 residues. Germline V gene data show CDR1 as ENHRY and CDR2 as SYGVKD. CDR3 sequence: CAISVGREGTDGYTF. CDR3 coding DNA: TGTGCCATCAGTGTCGGCAGGGAGGGTACCGACGGCTACACCTTC.

The J gene is TRBJ1-2, the V gene TRBV6-1, with TRBD1 matching over 8 bases. The CDR3 runs 15 residues. Germline values: CDR1 MNHNS, CDR2 SASEGT. V dropped 6 bases and J dropped 0; count of bases not matched to a gene: 6. The CDR3: CASRTGDLSNYGYTF. The CDR3 DNA reads TGTGCCAGCAGGACAGGGGATCTTTCTAACTATGGCTACACCTTC.